This TCR beta chain is from a study of CD8 T cells in ankylosing spondylitis. Study results and caveats: Enrichment of disease-linked clones was reportedly significant in matched ankylosing spondylitis synovial fluid. Roughly eight highly homologous variants formed a TCR beta motif that appeared characteristic of ankylosing spondylitis blood. Certain motif variants had earlier appeared in reactive arthritis synovial fluid and blood.

The CDR3 has 13 residues. Germline loops: CDR1 KGHSH, CDR2 LQKENI. Trimming cost V 5 bases and J 6 bases, with 11 bases left between them. Comment on this clonotype: Antigen specificity is unknown.

Using quantitative 5'-RACE with molecular barcodes, the authors made TCR beta libraries. One entry per CDR3 protein, called by TCRdb with MiXCR from the 5' RACE reads. The data contain about 110,000 distinct CDR3 sequences, about 24% of them seen just once; the ten biggest clones take up approximately 13%. The chain links TRBV18 to TRBJ1-5, with a weak D call TRBD1 (5 bases). The clonotype comes from a male donor with ankylosing spondylitis. Sequencing used synovial fluid, either unsorted or a sorted T cell fraction (not recorded which). CDR3 in amino acids: CASSSGGGQPQHF. In nucleotides, the CDR3 is TGTGCCAGCTCATCGGGGGGGGGTCAGCCCCAGCATTTT.